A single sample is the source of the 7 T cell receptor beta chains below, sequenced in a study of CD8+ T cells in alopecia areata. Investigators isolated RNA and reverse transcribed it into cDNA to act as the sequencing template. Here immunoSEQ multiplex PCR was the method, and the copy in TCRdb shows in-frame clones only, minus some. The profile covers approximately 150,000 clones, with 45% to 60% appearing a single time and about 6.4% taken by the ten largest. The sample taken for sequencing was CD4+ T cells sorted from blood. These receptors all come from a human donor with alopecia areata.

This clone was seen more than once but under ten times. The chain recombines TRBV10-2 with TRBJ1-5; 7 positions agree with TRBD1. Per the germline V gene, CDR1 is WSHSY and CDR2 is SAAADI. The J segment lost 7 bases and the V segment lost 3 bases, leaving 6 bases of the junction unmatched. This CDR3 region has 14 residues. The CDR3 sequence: CASSDPRGRQPQHF. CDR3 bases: TGCGCCAGCAGTGACCCCAGGGGGAGGCAGCCCCAGCATTTT.

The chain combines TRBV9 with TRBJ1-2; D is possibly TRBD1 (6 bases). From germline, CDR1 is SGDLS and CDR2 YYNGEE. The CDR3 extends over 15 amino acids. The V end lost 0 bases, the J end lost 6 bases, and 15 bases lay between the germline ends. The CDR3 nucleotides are TGTGCCAGCAGCGTAGGTCCAGGGGCCGGCAATGGCTACACCTTC. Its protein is CASSVGPGAGNGYTF.

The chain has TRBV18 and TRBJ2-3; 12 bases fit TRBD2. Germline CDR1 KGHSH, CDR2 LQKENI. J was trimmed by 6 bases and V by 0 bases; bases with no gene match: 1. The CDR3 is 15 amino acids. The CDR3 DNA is TGTGCCAGCTCACCACCGGGACTAGCGGGTGATACGCAGTATTTT. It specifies CASSPPGLAGDTQYF.

The CDR3 sequence: CSVSEAHEQYF. CDR3 bases: TGCAGCGTTTCAGAGGCCCACGAGCAGTACTTC. V is TRBV29-1 and J is TRBJ2-7; D uncertain. Germline lookup yields CDR1 SQVTM and CDR2 ANQGSEA. Deletions cut 5 bases from V and 5 bases from J, with 10 bases between. The CDR3 is 11 amino acids.

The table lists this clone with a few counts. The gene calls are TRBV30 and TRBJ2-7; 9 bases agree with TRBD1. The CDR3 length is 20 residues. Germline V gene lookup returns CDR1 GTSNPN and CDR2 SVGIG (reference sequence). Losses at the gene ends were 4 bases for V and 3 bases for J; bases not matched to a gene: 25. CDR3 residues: CAWISTPRRDRAPSDYEQYF. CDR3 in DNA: TGTGCCTGGATCTCAACCCCCCGCCGGGACAGGGCCCCATCCGACTACGAGCAGTACTTC. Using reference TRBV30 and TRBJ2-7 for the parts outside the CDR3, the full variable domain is SQTIHQWPATLVQPVGSPLSLECTVEGTSNPNLYWYRQAAGRGLQLLFYSVGIGQISSEVPQNLSASRPQDRQFILSSKKLLLSDSGFYLCAWISTPRRDRAPSDYEQYFGPGTRLTVT.

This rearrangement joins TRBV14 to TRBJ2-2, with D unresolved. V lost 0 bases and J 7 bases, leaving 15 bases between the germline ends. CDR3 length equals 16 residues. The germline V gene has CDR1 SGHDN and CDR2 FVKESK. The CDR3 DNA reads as TGTGCCAGCAGCCAAGATTTAGCCGGATCAGGCGGGGAGCTGTTTTTT. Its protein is CASSQDLAGSGGELFF.

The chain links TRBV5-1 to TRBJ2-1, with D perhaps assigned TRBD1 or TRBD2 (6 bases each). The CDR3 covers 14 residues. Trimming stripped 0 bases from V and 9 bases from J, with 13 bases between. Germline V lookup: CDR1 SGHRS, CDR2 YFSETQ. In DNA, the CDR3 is TGCGCCAGCAGCTTGGCCCCACAGGGAGGTGAGCAGTTCTTC. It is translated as CASSLAPQGGEQFF. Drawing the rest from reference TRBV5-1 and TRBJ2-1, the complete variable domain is KAGVTQTPRYLIKTRGQQVTLSCSPISGHRSVSWYQQTPGQGLQFLFEYFSETQRNKGNFPGRFSGRQFSNSRSEMNVSTLELGDSALYLCASSLAPQGGEQFFGPGTRLTVL.